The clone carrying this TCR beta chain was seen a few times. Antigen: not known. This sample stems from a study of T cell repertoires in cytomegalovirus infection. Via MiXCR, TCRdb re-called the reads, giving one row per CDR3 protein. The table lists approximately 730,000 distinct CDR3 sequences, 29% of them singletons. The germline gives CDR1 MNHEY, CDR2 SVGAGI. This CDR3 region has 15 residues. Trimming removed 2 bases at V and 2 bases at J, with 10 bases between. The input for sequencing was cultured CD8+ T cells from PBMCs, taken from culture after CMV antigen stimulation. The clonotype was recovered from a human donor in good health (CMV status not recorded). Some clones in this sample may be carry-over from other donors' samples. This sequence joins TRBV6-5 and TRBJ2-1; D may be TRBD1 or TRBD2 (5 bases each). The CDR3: CASSYPGPPYNEQFF. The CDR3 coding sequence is TGTGCCAGCAGTTACCCGGGGCCCCCCTACAATGAGCAGTTCTTC.